What follows are 8 T cell receptor beta chains derived from one specimen sequenced in a study of cytomegalovirus exposure and HLA in healthy donors. In the PCR, 60 Vbeta and 13 Jbeta primers were used. Sequenced by immunoSEQ multiplex PCR; TCRdb stores in-frame clones only, minus some. Of around 89,000 clones in the sample, approximately 83% are singletons; the top ten hold about 3%. The specimen sequenced was PBMCs. The receptors derive from a man aged 35 to 55 in good health and CMV-seronegative.

The V and J genes are TRBV2 and TRBJ2-1; 7 bases map to TRBD2. Germline V lookup: CDR1 SNHLY, CDR2 FYNNEI. The CDR3 extends over 13 amino acids. V shed 4 bases, J shed 15 bases, and the junction held 12 bases outside the gene matches. CDR3 sequence (DNA): TGTGCCAGCAGTGCCTCAGGACTAGTTCGTCGGTTCTTC. This encodes CASSASGLVRRFF.

This chain joins TRBV19 and TRBJ1-1, with D possibly matching TRBD1 (5 bases). The germline V and J ends were trimmed by 3 bases and 5 bases, with 13 bases remaining between them. The CDR3 is made up of 14 amino acids. Germline V gene lookup returns CDR1 LNHDA and CDR2 SQIVND (reference sequence). The CDR3 region has the DNA TGTGCCAGTAGTATCCAACGGGGGGGGACTGAAGCTTTCTTT. Its translation: CASSIQRGGTEAFF.

J is TRBJ2-1 and V is TRBV5-1, with a weak D call TRBD1 (5 bases). This CDR3 comprises 12 residues. CDR1 is SGHRS, CDR2 YFSETQ, per germline. With 6 bases removed from V and 12 bases from J, the gap between germline ends came to 16 bases. The CDR3 DNA sequence: TGCGCCAGCAAGTACGACAGCGAGGCGCAGTTCTTC. It translates to CASKYDSEAQFF. Variable domain in full (rest from reference TRBV5-1 and TRBJ2-1): KAGVTQTPRYLIKTRGQQVTLSCSPISGHRSVSWYQQTPGQGLQFLFEYFSETQRNKGNFPGRFSGRQFSNSRSEMNVSTLELGDSALYLCASKYDSEAQFFGPGTRLTVL.

The chain is built from TRBV28 and TRBJ1-2, with 8 bases matching TRBD1. V dropped 1 base and J dropped 3; count of bases not matched to a gene: 22. CDR1 and CDR2 from the germline V gene are MDHEN and SYDVKM. The CDR3 spans 21 residues. The CDR3 coding sequence is TGTGCCAGCAGTTTATACGAGGGGCAGGGGGCTAATACTAAGGGGGACTATGGCTACACCTTC. It specifies CASSLYEGQGANTKGDYGYTF.

The chain combines TRBV4-2 with TRBJ2-7, with 7 positions matching TRBD1. V dropped 1 base and J dropped 0; count of bases not matched to a gene: 6. Germline CDR1 is LGHNA and CDR2 is YNFKEQ. The CDR3 extends over 16 amino acids. CDR3 protein: CASSQVTGAASYEQYF. Here the CDR3 DNA reads TGTGCCAGCAGCCAAGTCACAGGGGCGGCCTCCTACGAGCAGTACTTC.

V is TRBV5-1 and J is TRBJ2-1; 13 bases fit TRBD2. Unmatched junction bases numbered 7, after V lost 5 bases and J lost 2 bases. The CDR3 contains 17 residues. Per germline, CDR1 SGHRS and CDR2 YFSETQ. CDR3 in amino acids: CASRQSLAGGPYNEQFF. The CDR3 DNA reads TGCGCCAGCAGACAATCACTAGCGGGGGGGCCCTACAATGAGCAGTTCTTC.

The CDR3 sequence is CASSSQPGHSYGYTF. The CDR3, as DNA: TGCGCCAGCAGCTCCCAACCGGGACATTCTTATGGCTACACCTTC. This chain uses TRBV4-3 with TRBJ1-2, with a tentative D call TRBD1 (6 bases). Germline-derived CDR1 and CDR2 are LGHNA and YSLEER. Trimming pared 5 bases from V and 5 bases from J, leaving 18 bases between. This CDR3 contains 15 residues.

The V and J genes are TRBV5-1 and TRBJ2-5, with D possibly matching TRBD1 (5 bases). The germline V gene has CDR1 SGHRS and CDR2 YFSETQ. V was pared by 0 bases and J by 4 bases, with 10 bases between. CDR3 length: 14 amino acids. CDR3 loop: CASSLVQGSETQYF. The DNA of the CDR3 is TGCGCCAGCAGCTTGGTCCAGGGTTCAGAGACCCAGTACTTC.